This passage covers 2 T cell receptor beta chains from one sample sequenced in a study of prognosis after radiotherapy for stage I lung cancer. Genomic DNA provided the template from which TCR beta CDR3 was amplified by two-round multiplex PCR. Specific primers for each TRBV and TRBJ gene were what first-round PCR used. TCRdb ran MiXCR on the multiplex PCR reads and lists one entry per CDR3 protein. The repertoire holds roughly 30,000 distinct CDR3 sequences, with 35% to 50% as singletons. Here the sequenced sample was PBMCs, taken before or after stereotactic body radiation therapy (not recorded which). The receptors here all came from a donor of 50 years or more with non-small cell lung cancer.

The genes are TRBV3-1 and TRBJ1-1; the match to TRBD1 covers 7 bases. This CDR3 comprises 13 residues. V gave up 8 bases and J gave up 0 bases; unmatched junction bases: 3. Germline CDR1 LGHDT, CDR2 YNNKEL (reference sequence). The CDR3, as DNA: TGTGCCAGCTGGGACAGTATGAACACTGAAGCTTTCTTT. Protein sequence: CASWDSMNTEAFF.

This clonotype was seen repeatedly, ten times or more. The V gene is TRBV18, the J gene TRBJ1-6; D is ambiguous. Germline V CDR1 and CDR2: KGHSH, LQKENI. This CDR3 has 13 residues. Trimming took 2 bases from V and 5 from J, leaving 4 bases between them. The CDR3 spells CASSPGNNSPLHF. In nucleotides, the CDR3 is TGTGCCAGCTCACCAGGGAATAATTCACCCCTCCACTTT.